A single sample is the source of the 8 T cell receptor beta chains below, sequenced in a study of Ad26.COV2.S vaccination and SARS-CoV-2 variants. Treatment reported: around 19 received Ad26.COV2.S at low or high dose, single or two shots; several received placebo; per-sample allocation not given. After the first vaccine or placebo injection, samples were drawn on day 63. Clones were read by immunoSEQ multiplex PCR, and TCRdb kept only the in-frame ones, dropping some. The profile shows roughly 300,000 clones, less than 90% of them singletons. Source: peripheral blood, taken in a trial of Ad26.COV2.S vaccine versus placebo. The receptors were gathered from a person aged 18-60 years who received the Ad26.COV2.S COVID-19 vaccine or a placebo.

CDR3 sequence (DNA): TGTGCCAGCAGCTCCGGGACAGGGGCCTACGAGCAGTACTTC. It is translated as CASSSGTGAYEQYF. V gene TRBV5-6 combines with J gene TRBJ2-7, with 10 bases that match TRBD1. Germline trimming cut 3 bases from V and 2 bases from J; bases unmatched to any gene: 2. The CDR3 has 14 amino acids. Germline V lookup: CDR1 SGHDT, CDR2 YYEEEE.

This clone is a singleton in its sample. This rearrangement joins TRBV12-3 or TRBV12-4 to TRBJ2-5, with 7 bases that match TRBD1. This CDR3 comprises 13 residues. The V and J ends lost 7 bases and 2 bases, in that order; junction bases with no gene match: 4. The CDR3 DNA is TGTGCCAGCACCTGGGACAGTCAAGAGACCCAGTACTTC. Its translation is CASTWDSQETQYF.

This chain uses TRBV30 with TRBJ1-2; TRBD1 aligns across 9 bases. Losses at the gene ends were 1 base for V and 7 bases for J; bases not matched to a gene: 7. The CDR3 runs 14 residues. Germline V lookup: CDR1 GTSNPN, CDR2 SVGIG (reference sequence). CDR3 in amino acids: CAWSGRDRVFGYTF. The CDR3 DNA is TGTGCCTGGAGTGGCAGGGACAGGGTTTTTGGCTACACCTTC. The variable domain in full, with the rest retrieved from reference TRBV30 and TRBJ1-2, is SQTIHQWPATLVQPVGSPLSLECTVEGTSNPNLYWYRQAAGRGLQLLFYSVGIGQISSEVPQNLSASRPQDRQFILSSKKLLLSDSGFYLCAWSGRDRVFGYTFGSGTRLTVV.

The chain combines TRBV10-3 with TRBJ1-2; 7 bases align to TRBD1. V shed 2 bases and J 2 bases; nucleotides not matched to a gene: 5. The CDR3 consists of 15 residues. Germline CDR1 and CDR2: ENHRY and SYGVKD. CDR3 nucleotide sequence: TGTGCCATCAGTGAGATCAGGGGGGCCAACTATGGCTACACCTTC. It specifies CAISEIRGANYGYTF.

V usage is TRBV14 and J usage is TRBJ2-1; D is unresolved. The CDR3 totals 14 residues. Trimming pared 2 bases from V and 4 bases from J, leaving 9 bases between. Germline-derived CDR1 and CDR2 are SGHDN and FVKESK. CDR3 coding DNA: TGTGCCAGCAGCCAACCCCCTCAGTACAATGAGCAGTTCTTC. Protein product: CASSQPPQYNEQFF.

This clone was counted once. This chain joins TRBV3-1 (or the pseudogene TRBV3-2) and TRBJ2-2; D is unresolved. CDR1 LGHDT and CDR2 YNNKEL come from the germline V gene (reference sequence). Between the trimmed V and J ends, which lost 6 bases and 6 bases, there was a span of 8 bases. The CDR3 is made up of 12 amino acids. CDR3 coding DNA: TGTGCCAGCAGTCTGGACCCCGGGGAGCTGTTTTTT. Translation: CASSLDPGELFF.

The chain has TRBV21-1 and TRBJ1-1. TRBV21-1 is a pseudogene segment. The CDR3 sequence is 17 residues long. The CDR3 DNA sequence: TGTGCCAGCAGCAAAGTTTGGGTGGGGGTCCAAGGGCAGGAAGCTTTCTTT. Translating gives CASSKVWVGVQGQEAFF.

The chain links TRBV7-9 to TRBJ2-5; TRBD2 might be the D (6 bases). Trimming removed 5 bases from V and 0 bases from J, with 16 bases in between. Germline CDR1 reads SEHNR; CDR2 reads FQNEAQ (reference sequence). This CDR3 is 16 amino acids long. CDR3 bases: TGTGCCAGCAGCCCTAGGGGCGGGGATTACCAAGAGACCCAGTACTTC. As protein: CASSPRGGDYQETQYF. Full variable domain (missing parts from reference TRBV7-9 and TRBJ2-5): DTGVSQNPRHKITKRGQNVTFRCDPISEHNRLYWYRQTLGQGPEFLTYFQNEAQLEKSRLLSDRFSAERPKGSFSTLEIQRTEQGDSAMYLCASSPRGGDYQETQYFGPGTRLLVL.